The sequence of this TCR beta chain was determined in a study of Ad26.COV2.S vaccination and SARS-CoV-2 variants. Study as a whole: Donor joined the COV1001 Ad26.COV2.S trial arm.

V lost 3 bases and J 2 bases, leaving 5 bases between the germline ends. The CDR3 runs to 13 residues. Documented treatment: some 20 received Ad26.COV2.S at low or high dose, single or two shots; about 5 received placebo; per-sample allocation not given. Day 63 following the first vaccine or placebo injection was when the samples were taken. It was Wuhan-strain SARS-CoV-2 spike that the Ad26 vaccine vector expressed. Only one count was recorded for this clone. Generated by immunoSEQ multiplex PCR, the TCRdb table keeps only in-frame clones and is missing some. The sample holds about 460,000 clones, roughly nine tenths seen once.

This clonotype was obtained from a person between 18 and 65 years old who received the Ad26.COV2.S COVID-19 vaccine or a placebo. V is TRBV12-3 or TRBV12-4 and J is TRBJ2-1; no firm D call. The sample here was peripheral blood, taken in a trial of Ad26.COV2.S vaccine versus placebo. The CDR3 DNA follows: TGTGCCAGCAGTTTTTTTCCCTACAATGAGCAGTTCTTC. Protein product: CASSFFPYNEQFF.